The 22 T cell receptor beta chains below were found in one sample sequenced in a study of cytomegalovirus exposure and HLA in healthy donors. The data were produced by immunoSEQ multiplex PCR, yet TCRdb's version contains in-frame clones alone and is incomplete. Of 150,000 or so clones listed, approximately 89% were seen once; the top ten hold over 9%. Sequencing was done on a sample of PBMCs. The receptors were sampled from a young woman in good health and CMV-seropositive.

V is TRBV5-8 and J is TRBJ2-7, with TRBD2 matching over 9 bases. Germline V lookup: CDR1 SGHTS, CDR2 YDEGEE. J was trimmed by 6 bases and V by 10 bases; bases with no gene match: 5. This CDR3 spans 11 amino acids. The CDR3 protein is CACGRGAEQYF. The CDR3, as DNA: TGTGCCTGCGGGAGGGGGGCCGAGCAGTACTTC. Combining the CDR3 with reference TRBV5-8 and TRBJ2-7 gives the whole variable domain EAGVTQSPTHLIKTRGQQATLRCSPISGHTSVYWYQQALGLGLQFLLWYDEGEERNRGNFPPRFSGRQFPNYSSELNVNALELEDSALYLCACGRGAEQYFGPGTRLTVT.

The J gene is TRBJ2-7, the V gene TRBV27; 9 bases match TRBD1. The V and J ends lost 3 bases and 6 bases, in that order; junction bases with no gene match: 6. Germline CDR1 and CDR2: MNHEY and SMNVEV (reference sequence). The CDR3 contains 14 residues. As DNA, the CDR3 is TGTGCCAGCAGTTTTGGGACAGGGACCGGCGAGCAGTACTTC. It yields the protein CASSFGTGTGEQYF.

The chain couples TRBV19 to TRBJ1-2, with TRBD1 matching over 7 bases. This CDR3 is built from 14 residues. V lost 6 bases and J lost 4; bases outside the gene matches: 8. The germline V gene encodes CDR1 LNHDA and CDR2 SQIVND (reference sequence). The CDR3 DNA reads as TGTGCCAGTAGGGGAACCCGGGACAGCTATGGCTACACCTTC. Translated, it gives CASRGTRDSYGYTF.

This chain links TRBV5-1 with TRBJ1-1, with TRBD1 matching over 8 bases. With 0 bases clipped from V and 4 bases from J, the junction kept 8 bases outside the gene matches. Germline CDR1 and CDR2: SGHRS and YFSETQ. This CDR3 comprises 16 residues. CDR3 sequence reads: CASSLGNQGAGTEAFF. The DNA of the CDR3 is TGCGCCAGCAGCTTGGGGAATCAGGGGGCTGGCACTGAAGCTTTCTTT.

V gene TRBV9 combines with J gene TRBJ2-7; maybe TRBD1 (6 bases). V dropped 4 bases and J dropped 3 bases, with 11 bases sitting between them. Germline values: CDR1 SGDLS, CDR2 YYNGEE. The CDR3 covers 13 residues. The CDR3 region is CASSPPRGYEQYF. The CDR3 coding sequence is TGTGCCAGCAGCCCTCCCAGGGGCTACGAGCAGTACTTC.

The rearrangement uses TRBV18 and TRBJ2-6, with D possibly being TRBD2 (5 bases). V lost 3 bases to trimming and J lost 1 base, with 19 bases between them. Germline CDR1 KGHSH, CDR2 LQKENI. The CDR3 consists of 19 residues. Here the CDR3 DNA reads TGTGCCAGCTCACCTCGGAGGCCAGGTGTTGAGTCTGGGGCCAACGTCCTGACTTTC. Protein product: CASSPRRPGVESGANVLTF.

The CDR3 sequence: CASSELAGHDNEQFF. The CDR3 DNA reads TGTGCCAGCAGTGAACTAGCGGGGCACGACAATGAGCAGTTCTTC. The V and J genes are TRBV6-4 and TRBJ2-1, with TRBD2 matching 10 bases. Per the germline V gene, CDR1 is MRHNA and CDR2 is SNTAGT. This CDR3 has 15 residues. V was clipped by 3 bases and J by 5 bases; unmatched bases: 4.

The chain employs TRBV29-1 and TRBJ1-2, with 7 bases fitting TRBD1. The CDR3 loop spans 15 amino acids. CDR1 is SQVTM and CDR2 is ANQGSEA in the germline V gene. Trimming took 5 bases from V and 4 from J; bases not matched to a gene: 13. The DNA of the CDR3 is TGCAGCGTTAGGGACAGTAAACCGGAGGGCTATGGCTACACCTTC. This codes for CSVRDSKPEGYGYTF.

There are a few counts of this clone. The CDR3 bases are TGTGCCAGCAGCCAGGGGGAACATCAGCCCCAGCATTTT. Amino acids: CASSQGEHQPQHF. This chain joins TRBV28 and TRBJ1-5, with 7 bases aligning to TRBD1. Looked up from germline, CDR1 is MDHEN and CDR2 is SYDVKM. With 6 bases clipped from V and 5 bases from J, the junction kept 4 bases outside the gene matches. CDR3 length equals 13 residues. The variable domain in full, completed from reference TRBV28 and TRBJ1-5, reads DVKVTQSSRYLVKRTGEKVFLECVQDMDHENMFWYRQDPGLGLRLIYFSYDVKMKEKGDIPEGYSVSREKKERFSLILESASTNQTSMYLCASSQGEHQPQHFGDGTRLSIL.

The chain combines TRBV5-8 with TRBJ1-2; D is perhaps TRBD1 (5 bases). From germline, CDR1 is SGHTS and CDR2 YDEGEE. The V end was cut by 1 base, the J end by 1 base, with 8 bases between. The CDR3 is 14 residues long. The CDR3 region has the DNA TGTGCCAGCAGCTTGCGCGGGGGTAACTATGGCTACACCTTC. The encoded protein is CASSLRGGNYGYTF.

The V gene is TRBV19, the J gene TRBJ2-4, with D unclear. Germline CDR1 reads LNHDA; CDR2 reads SQIVND (reference sequence). The CDR3 totals 14 residues. Trimming left V 5 bases short and J 2 bases short, with 10 bases between. Here the CDR3 DNA reads TGTGCCAGTAGTGAAAATTGGCCCAAAAACATTCAGTACTTC. Encoded protein: CASSENWPKNIQYF.

V gene TRBV15 combines with J gene TRBJ2-7, with D possibly being TRBD1 (5 bases). V lost 1 base to trimming and J lost 1 base, with 17 bases between them. This CDR3 has 17 residues. The germline CDR1 and CDR2 sequences are LNHNV and YYDKDF (reference sequence). The CDR3 loop is CATSRGVGQQGSYEQYF. The CDR3 bases are TGTGCCACCAGCAGAGGAGTCGGCCAGCAGGGATCCTACGAGCAGTACTTC.

The chain is built from TRBV4-1 and TRBJ2-4; 7 bases map to TRBD2. Germline CDR1 is MGHRA and CDR2 is YSYEKL. The CDR3 length is 16 residues. V shed 1 base and J 1 base; nucleotides not matched to a gene: 4. Here the CDR3 DNA reads TGCGCCAGCAGCCAAGGGGAGGGGCTGGCCAAAAACATTCAGTACTTC. The encoded protein is CASSQGEGLAKNIQYF.

The rearrangement uses TRBV6-5 and TRBJ1-5; a possible D gene is TRBD1 (6 bases). V shed 6 bases and J shed 3 bases, with 15 bases lying between them. CDR3 length: 15 amino acids. CDR1 MNHEY and CDR2 SVGAGI come from the germline V gene. CDR3: CASSPTGNYNQPQHF. The CDR3 DNA sequence: TGTGCCAGCAGCCCCACAGGGAACTACAATCAGCCCCAGCATTTT.

The rearrangement uses TRBV6-1 and TRBJ1-2, with D maybe TRBD1 (6 bases). V was pared by 2 bases and J by 5 bases, with 12 bases between. The CDR3 spans 14 residues. Germline lookup yields CDR1 MNHNS and CDR2 SASEGT. This chain's CDR3 is CASSESTGQYGYTF. DNA for the CDR3: TGTGCCAGCAGTGAAAGCACAGGGCAATATGGCTACACCTTC.

The CDR3 DNA is TGTGCCAGCACCTTGACCCGACAGACCAACACCGGGGAGCTGTTTTTT. The encoded protein is CASTLTRQTNTGELFF. The chain joins TRBV11-2 to TRBJ2-2, with a tentative D call TRBD1 (5 bases). The length of the CDR3 is 16 residues. V was pared by 7 bases and J by 2 bases, with 17 bases between. The germline CDR1 and CDR2 sequences are SGHAT and FQNNGV.

The chain links TRBV4-3 to TRBJ2-3; TRBD1 matches 7 bases. Trimming took 4 bases from V and 0 from J; bases not matched to a gene: 4. Germline-derived CDR1 and CDR2 are LGHNA and YSLEER. The CDR3 covers 15 residues. Here the CDR3 DNA reads TGCGCCAGCAGCCGCGAGGGGGCTAGCACAGATACGCAGTATTTT. As protein: CASSREGASTDTQYF.

This clone came up once. The chain is built from TRBV27 and TRBJ1-2; 8 bases line up with TRBD1. Germline CDR1 reads MNHEY; CDR2 reads SMNVEV (reference sequence). V was clipped by 4 bases and J by 4 bases; unmatched bases: 5. The CDR3 runs 14 residues. The CDR3 coding sequence is TGTGCCAGCAGTTCGACAGGGGAGGGCTATGGCTACACCTTC. This encodes CASSSTGEGYGYTF.

The V and J genes are TRBV28 and TRBJ1-5, with 10 nucleotides matching TRBD1. J lost 1 base, V lost 4 bases, and 10 bases had no gene match. This CDR3 is 18 amino acids long. Germline V lookup: CDR1 MDHEN, CDR2 SYDVKM. The CDR3 sequence: CASSYSGQGIRSNQPQHF. Written as DNA, the CDR3 is TGTGCCAGCAGTTACTCGGGACAGGGGATTCGGAGCAATCAGCCCCAGCATTTT.

The chain joins TRBV7-6 to TRBJ2-5; 8 nucleotides match TRBD1. Germline V gene lookup returns CDR1 SGHVS and CDR2 FNYEAQ. The J segment lost 4 bases and the V segment lost 5 bases, leaving 6 bases of the junction unmatched. This CDR3 has 14 residues. The CDR3 DNA reads as TGTGCCAGCAGCCCGGACAGGGTAACAGAGACCCAGTACTTC. This codes for CASSPDRVTETQYF. Full variable domain (outside the CDR3, taken from reference TRBV7-6 and TRBJ2-5): GAGVSQSPRYKVTKRGQDVALRCDPISGHVSLYWYRQALGQGPEFLTYFNYEAQQDKSGLPNDRFSAERPEGSISTLTIQRTEQRDSAMYRCASSPDRVTETQYFGPGTRLLVL.

The rearrangement uses TRBV6-5 and TRBJ1-6; maybe TRBD1 (6 bases). The CDR3 is 12 residues long. V gave up 6 bases and J gave up 11 bases, with 11 bases separating them. From germline, CDR1 is MNHEY and CDR2 SVGAGI. CDR3 in amino acids: CASRGQKAPLHF. CDR3 DNA: TGTGCCAGCAGAGGACAGAAGGCACCCCTCCACTTT.

V gene TRBV28 combines with J gene TRBJ1-2; no clear D gene. Between the trimmed V and J ends, which lost 2 bases and 8 bases, there was a span of 15 bases. Germline V gives CDR1 MDHEN, CDR2 SYDVKM. There are 14 residues in the CDR3. The CDR3 DNA reads as TGTGCCAGCAGTTTAACGGGCCTGGGAGAAGGCTACACCTTC. Protein sequence: CASSLTGLGEGYTF.